The next 10 T cell receptor beta chains were all read from a single sample in a study of blood T cell repertoires in COVID-19 (dated by TCRdb to 2019 to 2021). Libraries came from the immunoSEQ multiplex PCR assay. Not all clones reach the TCRdb copy of this immuneACCESS table, which keeps in-frame sequences only. Checked studies attribute under half of the gap to unresolved V genes and leave the rest unexplained. The sample records about 170,000 clones, roughly 84% of which are singletons. The ten largest clones add up to approximately 10% of the sample. Sequencing input: peripheral blood. The receptors originated from a woman aged 80 or older with active or convalescent COVID-19.

This clone was seen once. The chain couples TRBV7-2 to TRBJ2-3; possibly TRBD2 for D (7 bases). Trimming stripped 2 bases from V and 7 bases from J, with 16 bases between. The CDR3 extends over 15 amino acids. The germline CDR1 and CDR2 sequences are SGHTA and FQGNSA. Here the CDR3 reads CASSLQRGGGNTQYF. The CDR3 nucleotides are TGTGCCAGCAGCTTACAGCGGGGAGGGGGAAATACGCAGTATTTT.

V usage is TRBV7-6 and J usage is TRBJ2-1, with D hard to call. Per the germline V gene, CDR1 is SGHVS and CDR2 is FNYEAQ. CDR3 size: 16 residues. V lost 5 bases, J lost 0 bases, and 14 bases lay in between. CDR3 protein: CASSPLLSSSYNEQFF. CDR3 nucleotides: TGTGCCAGCAGCCCCCTCCTTTCGAGCTCCTACAATGAGCAGTTCTTC.

The DNA for the CDR3 is TGTGCCAGCAGCGGCGGACAGGCCAGCAATCAGCCCCAGCATTTT. It translates to CASSGGQASNQPQHF. The rearrangement links TRBV9 to TRBJ1-5; 7 nucleotides match TRBD1. This CDR3 contains 15 residues. V lost 3 bases and J lost 1; bases outside the gene matches: 4. The germline gives CDR1 SGDLS, CDR2 YYNGEE.

The chain combines TRBV6-5 with TRBJ1-3; weak D call: TRBD1 (6 bases). V lost 2 bases, J lost 2 bases, and 7 bases lay in between. CDR3 length: 14 amino acids. Germline assignment: CDR1 MNHEY and CDR2 SVGAGI. The chain's CDR3 is CASSYGQTGNTIYF. As DNA, the CDR3 is TGTGCCAGCAGTTACGGACAGACTGGAAACACCATATATTTT.

This clone was seen a single time. The rearrangement links TRBV6-5 to TRBJ2-7; TRBD1 matches at 8 bases. Trimming at V came to 6 bases and at J to 7 bases, leaving 11 bases not matched to a gene. The CDR3 extends over 14 amino acids. In germline, CDR1 is MNHEY, CDR2 SVGAGI. CDR3 nucleotides: TGTGCCAGCAGACATACAGGGGGACGTCGGGAGCAGTACTTC. Translating it yields CASRHTGGRREQYF.

The chain recombines TRBV6-5 with TRBJ2-1, with 7 positions matching TRBD2. The CDR3 totals 11 residues. V lost 5 bases, J lost 10 bases, and 2 bases stayed unmatched. From germline, CDR1 is MNHEY and CDR2 SVGAGI. The DNA for the CDR3 is TGTGCCAGCAGTCGGGGAGGGGAGCAGTTCTTC. This translates into CASSRGGEQFF.

The V and J genes are TRBV12-3 or TRBV12-4 and TRBJ2-1, with TRBD1 matching 9 bases. The CDR3 spans 13 residues. V dropped 0 bases and J dropped 16; count of bases not matched to a gene: 7. The CDR3, as DNA: TGTGCCAGCAGTTTAGCGGACAGGGGTGCAGGATTCTTC. Its protein product is CASSLADRGAGFF.

The chain joins TRBV18 to TRBJ1-1; D is ambiguous. Trimming took 3 bases from V and 3 from J, leaving 8 bases between them. Germline CDR1 is KGHSH and CDR2 is LQKENI. CDR3 size: 13 residues. CDR3 protein: CASSPLGDTEAFF. The CDR3 coding sequence is TGTGCCAGCTCACCCCTCGGGGACACTGAAGCTTTCTTT.

This chain joins TRBV7-9 and TRBJ2-1; possibly TRBD2 for D (6 bases). The CDR3 loop spans 18 amino acids. Germline CDR1 and CDR2: SEHNR and FQNEAQ (reference sequence). Deletions cut 2 bases from V and 0 bases from J, with 17 bases between. In nucleotides, the CDR3 is TGTGCCAGCAGCTTATATGGTGCGGGGCAGGGCTCCTACAATGAGCAGTTCTTC. Translation gives CASSLYGAGQGSYNEQFF.

The chain combines TRBV4-1 with TRBJ1-5; weak D call: TRBD1 (5 bases). The CDR3 is made up of 13 amino acids. The V and J ends lost 3 bases and 6 bases respectively, with 9 bases between them. Germline V gives CDR1 MGHRA, CDR2 YSYEKL. CDR3 region: CASSQGLRQPQHF. DNA of the CDR3: TGCGCCAGCAGCCAGGGGCTTCGTCAGCCCCAGCATTTT.